One and the same sample provided the 22 T cell receptor beta chains below, sequenced in a study of cytomegalovirus exposure and HLA in healthy donors. The PCR had 60 Vbeta and 13 Jbeta primers. Only in-frame clones appear in the TCRdb table, and some are missing; sequencing was by immunoSEQ multiplex PCR. The table has roughly 170,000 clones, 84% seen once. The sequencing input was PBMCs. These receptors all stem from a girl under 18 in good health and CMV-seropositive.

The genes are TRBV5-6 and TRBJ2-7; D is perhaps TRBD2 (6 bases). There are 14 residues in the CDR3. Per germline, CDR1 SGHDT and CDR2 YYEEEE. Trimming pared 2 bases from V and 2 bases from J, leaving 11 bases between. DNA for the CDR3: TGTGCCAGCAGCTTCGGGACTTCTACCTACGAGCAGTACTTC. Its protein is CASSFGTSTYEQYF.

The chain employs TRBV2 and TRBJ1-2; 7 nucleotides agree with TRBD1. The CDR3 consists of 15 residues. CDR1 and CDR2 (germline): SNHLY, FYNNEI. V dropped 3 bases and J dropped 7; count of bases not matched to a gene: 11. The CDR3 DNA is TGTGCCAGCAGTGAGCGCTCATCGACAGGGTCTGGCTACACCTTC. It codes for CASSERSSTGSGYTF. The variable domain in full, with the rest retrieved from reference TRBV2 and TRBJ1-2, is EPEVTQTPSHQVTQMGQEVILRCVPISNHLYFYWYRQILGQKVEFLVSFYNNEISEKSEIFDDQFSVERPDGSNFTLKIRSTKLEDSAMYFCASSERSSTGSGYTFGSGTRLTVV.

The rearrangement joins TRBV6-5 to TRBJ2-1, with 7 bases matching TRBD2. After removal of 2 bases from V and 7 bases from J, the junction contained 8 bases not matched to a gene. Germline CDR1 MNHEY, CDR2 SVGAGI. The length of the CDR3 is 15 residues. CDR3 loop: CASSYRGLSENEQFF. The CDR3 DNA is TGTGCCAGCAGTTACAGGGGACTAAGCGAAAATGAGCAGTTCTTC.

This clone was seen only a few times. The chain couples TRBV28 to TRBJ2-7; 9 bases line up with TRBD1. The CDR3 has 17 residues. CDR1 and CDR2 from the germline V gene are MDHEN and SYDVKM. V shed 4 bases, J shed 6 bases, and the junction held 16 bases outside the gene matches. The CDR3 loop is CASSYQRTGVMVSEQYF. CDR3 DNA sequence: TGTGCCAGCAGTTACCAAAGGACAGGGGTTATGGTAAGCGAGCAGTACTTC.

V and J are TRBV7-2 and TRBJ1-2; possible D gene TRBD1, 6 bases. Germline CDR1 is SGHTA and CDR2 is FQGNSA. The CDR3 is 13 amino acids. The V end was cut by 3 bases, the J end by 8 bases, with 13 bases between. Here the CDR3 reads CASSFAEQGGYTF. CDR3 DNA: TGTGCCAGCAGCTTCGCGGAGCAGGGGGGCTACACCTTC.

This clone came up a few times. The chain is built from TRBV9 and TRBJ1-3; 11 nucleotides agree with TRBD1. CDR3 size: 16 residues. V shed 3 bases, J shed 2 bases, and the junction held 4 bases outside the gene matches. Germline CDR1 and CDR2: SGDLS and YYNGEE. In nucleotides, the CDR3 is TGTGCCAGCAGCGGGGGACAGGGGGTCCCTGGAAACACCATATATTTT. As protein: CASSGGQGVPGNTIYF.

The chain is built from TRBV21-1 and TRBJ2-5; whether TRBD1, the table's D call, matches the DNA was not checked. TRBV21-1 has pseudogene status. This CDR3 has 14 residues. The CDR3 nucleotides are TGTGCCAGCAGCAAGACAGGGGGGCAAGAGACCCAGTACTTC. This gives the protein CASSKTGGQETQYF.

V and J are TRBV5-6 and TRBJ2-3; 8 nucleotides align to TRBD2. There are 17 residues in the CDR3. Germline loops: CDR1 SGHDT, CDR2 YYEEEE. Trimming cost V 0 bases and J 4 bases; bases outside gene matches: 10. CDR3: CASSLDYRLAGPDTQYF. CDR3 coding DNA: TGTGCCAGCAGCTTGGATTATCGGCTAGCGGGCCCAGATACGCAGTATTTT.

This clone occurred once. This rearrangement joins TRBV15 to TRBJ1-1; D unresolved. The germline V and J ends were trimmed by 5 bases and 5 bases, with 9 bases remaining between them. From germline, CDR1 is LNHNV and CDR2 YYDKDF (reference sequence). The CDR3 contains 12 residues. The CDR3 loop is CATSLFRTEAFF. CDR3 bases: TGTGCCACCAGCCTCTTTCGTACTGAAGCTTTCTTT. Variable domain in full (rest from reference TRBV15 and TRBJ1-1): DAMVIQNPRYQVTQFGKPVTLSCSQTLNHNVMYWYQQKSSQAPKLLFHYYDKDFNNEADTPDNFQSRRPNTSFCFLDIRSPGLGDTAMYLCATSLFRTEAFFGQGTRLTVV.

The chain joins TRBV5-4 to TRBJ2-2, with 7 positions matching TRBD1. V gave up 4 bases and J gave up 3 bases; unmatched junction bases: 6. This CDR3 comprises 15 residues. Germline lookup yields CDR1 SGHNT and CDR2 YYREEE (reference sequence). The DNA for the CDR3 is TGTGCCAGCAGCGGGAGACAGGGTTACACCGGGGAGCTGTTTTTT. It translates to CASSGRQGYTGELFF.

The rearrangement joins TRBV2 to TRBJ2-5; D unclear. Trimming removed 4 bases from V and 4 bases from J, with 16 bases in between. Germline CDR1 reads SNHLY; CDR2 reads FYNNEI. The CDR3 extends over 15 amino acids. CDR3 sequence: CASSVTDLPRETQYF. The DNA of the CDR3 is TGTGCCAGCAGTGTCACTGATCTCCCGAGAGAGACCCAGTACTTC.

The chain couples TRBV10-3 to TRBJ1-4; a weak D match, TRBD1 (6 bases). The CDR3 is 15 amino acids. Germline V gene sequence: CDR1 ENHRY, CDR2 SYGVKD. V was trimmed by 0 bases and J by 4 bases, leaving 9 bases between them. CDR3 DNA sequence: TGTGCCATCAGTGAGTCCGGACAGTTTAATGAAAAACTGTTTTTT. It yields the protein CAISESGQFNEKLFF.

V is TRBV5-8 and J is TRBJ1-2; no definite D call. From germline, CDR1 is SGHTS and CDR2 YDEGEE. This CDR3 contains 17 residues. Deletions cut 0 bases from V and 7 bases from J, with 22 bases between. CDR3 region: CASSLGRRASRSTGYTF. CDR3 nucleotide sequence: TGTGCCAGCAGCTTGGGTCGGAGGGCGAGCAGGTCCACTGGCTACACCTTC.

The chain recombines TRBV6-1 with TRBJ2-7; perhaps TRBD1 as D (7 bases). This CDR3 comprises 15 residues. The V end lost 10 bases, the J end lost 3 bases, and 22 bases lay between the germline ends. CDR1 and CDR2 (germline): MNHNS, SASEGT. The CDR3 nucleotides are TGTGCCACTAAAAGGGGTTACAGGGGAGGCTACGAGCAGTACTTC. It codes for CATKRGYRGGYEQYF.

The gene calls are TRBV5-4 and TRBJ2-7; D perhaps matches TRBD2 (5 bases). Germline assignment: CDR1 SGHNT and CDR2 YYREEE (reference sequence). There are 16 residues in the CDR3. V shed 1 base and J shed 2 bases, with 16 bases lying between them. The CDR3 coding sequence is TGTGCCAGCAGCTTGAATGTGGACTCGGGTCCCTACGAGCAGTACTTC. Translation gives CASSLNVDSGPYEQYF.

V is TRBV28 and J is TRBJ1-2; TRBD1 agrees at 7 bases. CDR3 length: 14 residues. The germline V gene encodes CDR1 MDHEN and CDR2 SYDVKM. The V and J ends lost 4 bases and 6 bases, in that order; junction bases with no gene match: 8. The CDR3 sequence is CASSSPGTVHGYTF. The CDR3 region has the DNA TGTGCCAGCAGTTCCCCCGGGACAGTTCATGGCTACACCTTC.

The chain joins TRBV6-4 to TRBJ2-3, with 11 bases that match TRBD1. Germline V lookup: CDR1 MRHNA, CDR2 SNTAGT. Germline trimming cut 4 bases from V and 3 bases from J; bases unmatched to any gene: 3. This CDR3 has 15 amino acids. In nucleotides, the CDR3 is TGTGCCAGCAGTGGCGGGACAGGGGGGACAGATACGCAGTATTTT. Translating it yields CASSGGTGGTDTQYF.

The table lists this clone with a count of one. The J gene is TRBJ1-1, the V gene TRBV25-1; 8 nucleotides align to TRBD1. With 2 bases clipped from V and 9 bases from J, the junction kept 2 bases outside the gene matches. This CDR3 region has 12 residues. The germline V gene has CDR1 MGHDK and CDR2 SYGVNS. The CDR3 region is CASSERQGKAFF. The CDR3 coding sequence is TGTGCCAGCAGTGAAAGACAGGGGAAAGCTTTCTTT.

CDR3 sequence (DNA): TGTGCCAGCTCCATCGACAGGTCCACAGATACGCAGTATTTT. This codes for CASSIDRSTDTQYF. V and J are TRBV6-5 and TRBJ2-3; tentative D call: TRBD1 (6 bases). Germline lookup yields CDR1 MNHEY and CDR2 SVGAGI. CDR3 size: 14 residues. Trimming took off 8 bases at V and 2 bases at J, with 14 bases between the two ends.

This clone occurred a few times. This sequence joins TRBV30 and TRBJ2-1, with D possibly matching TRBD1 (5 bases). The germline CDR1 and CDR2 sequences are GTSNPN and SVGIG (reference sequence). The CDR3 totals 14 residues. The V gene lost 0 bases and the J gene lost 7 bases, with 13 bases spanning the gap. The CDR3 here is CAWSVRPGLNEQFF. CDR3 in DNA: TGTGCCTGGAGTGTACGCCCAGGGTTAAATGAGCAGTTCTTC.

J is TRBJ1-1 and V is TRBV19, with 7 bases identical to TRBD1. Germline assignment: CDR1 LNHDA and CDR2 SQIVND (reference sequence). Germline trimming cut 3 bases from V and 1 base from J; bases unmatched to any gene: 2. This CDR3 region has 14 residues. The CDR3 loop is CASSIWTGNTEAFF. The CDR3 coding sequence is TGTGCCAGTAGTATTTGGACAGGGAACACTGAAGCTTTCTTT.

The V gene is TRBV11-2, the J gene TRBJ2-5; no firm D call. The CDR3 has 13 residues. The V end lost 5 bases, the J end lost 2 bases, and 9 bases lay between the germline ends. Germline V gives CDR1 SGHAT, CDR2 FQNNGV. As DNA, the CDR3 is TGTGCCAGCAGCCCATTGGAGCAAGAGACCCAGTACTTC. This translates into CASSPLEQETQYF.